A single sample is the source of the 27 T cell receptor beta chains below, sequenced in a study of early T cells in non-severe SARS-CoV-2 infection. TCRdb passed the 5' RACE reads through MiXCR, listing each CDR3 protein once. The sample records about 52,000 distinct CDR3 sequences, roughly 8% being singletons. Sequencing used whole blood. These receptors were obtained from an adult who was a healthcare worker with PCR-confirmed SARS-CoV-2 infection or an uninfected control (not recorded which).

The table lists this clonotype with a few counts. The J gene is TRBJ1-1, the V gene TRBV19, with D unclear. Looked up from germline, CDR1 is LNHDA and CDR2 is SQIVND (reference sequence). V dropped 6 bases and J dropped 0 bases, with 5 bases sitting between them. The CDR3 is made up of 12 amino acids. CDR3 sequence reads: CASRHMNTEAFF. DNA of the CDR3: TGTGCCAGTAGACACATGAACACTGAAGCTTTCTTT.

This clonotype was observed a few times. The chain links TRBV7-9 to TRBJ2-3; a weak D match, TRBD2 (5 bases). V lost 1 base and J 6 bases, leaving 17 bases between the germline ends. Germline V gene data show CDR1 as SEHNR and CDR2 as FQNEAQ (reference sequence). This CDR3 has 16 amino acids. The CDR3 region has the DNA TGTGCCAGCAGCTTAGGGGTTCAAACGCGGGCGGATACGCAGTATTTT. Protein: CASSLGVQTRADTQYF.

This clonotype showed up just a few times. The gene calls are TRBV4-1 and TRBJ1-6; 7 nucleotides agree with TRBD1. The germline CDR1 and CDR2 sequences are MGHRA and YSYEKL. Trimming removed 0 bases from V and 6 bases from J; junction bases left unmatched: 5. This CDR3 comprises 16 residues. The CDR3 spells CASSQERAGGNSPLHF. The CDR3 coding sequence is TGCGCCAGCAGCCAAGAAAGGGCAGGGGGTAATTCACCCCTCCACTTT.

There are many counts of this clonotype. CDR3 in amino acids: CASSHDRGFGGAFF. The CDR3 coding sequence is TGCGCCAGCAGCCACGACAGGGGCTTTGGGGGAGCTTTCTTT. V usage is TRBV4-1 and J usage is TRBJ1-1; the match to TRBD1 covers 8 bases. CDR3 length: 14 amino acids. Trimming at V came to 3 bases and at J to 10 bases, leaving 10 bases not matched to a gene. Germline values: CDR1 MGHRA, CDR2 YSYEKL.

At least ten counts were recorded for this clonotype. The gene calls are TRBV3-1 and TRBJ1-2, with D possibly TRBD1 on 5 matching bases. CDR1 is LGHDT and CDR2 is YNNKEL in the germline V gene (reference sequence). The CDR3 contains 13 residues. V was cut by 3 bases and J by 8 bases, with 13 bases left in between. The CDR3 DNA follows: TGTGCCAGCAGCCAGGGGCAGGGAAGAGGCTACACCTTC. Translation: CASSQGQGRGYTF.

The V gene is TRBV7-3, the J gene TRBJ1-1; 7 positions agree with TRBD1. Germline V CDR1 and CDR2: SGHTA, FQGTGA. Trimming cost V 5 bases and J 3 bases; bases outside gene matches: 9. This CDR3 contains 15 residues. The CDR3 region is CASSLRTGTDTEAFF. The CDR3 DNA reads as TGTGCCAGCAGCCTTAGGACAGGTACGGACACTGAAGCTTTCTTT. Supplemented by reference TRBV7-3 and TRBJ1-1, the full variable domain reads GAGVSQTPSNKVTEKGKYVELRCDPISGHTALYWYRQSLGQGPEFLIYFQGTGAADDSGLPNDRFFAVRPEGSVSTLKIQRTERGDSAVYLCASSLRTGTDTEAFFGQGTRLTVV.

This clonotype was counted a few times. One end of the junction varies from germline; a read error may be responsible. This chain joins TRBV7-8 and TRBJ2-5; D might be TRBD1 (9 bases). The CDR3 is 17 residues long. Germline V CDR1 and CDR2: SGHVS, FQNEAQ. In nucleotides, the CDR3 is TGTGCCAGCACCTTACGGCCACAGGGGGCGGGAGGAGAGACCCAGTACTTC. It specifies CASTLRPQGAGGETQYF. Full variable domain (missing parts from reference TRBV7-8 and TRBJ2-5): GAGVSQSPRYKVAKRGQDVALRCDPISGHVSLFWYQQALGQGPEFLTYFQNEAQLDKSGLPSDRFFAERPEGSVSTLKIQRTQQEDSAVYLCASTLRPQGAGGETQYFGPGTRLLVL.

This clonotype was picked up many times. V and J are TRBV7-9 and TRBJ2-7; D possibly corresponds to TRBD2 (6 bases). Germline values: CDR1 SEHNR, CDR2 FQNEAQ (reference sequence). CDR3 length: 13 residues. Trimming removed 11 bases at V and 5 bases at J, with 19 bases between. The CDR3 loop is CAGTRRGRNEQYF. Here the CDR3 DNA reads TGTGCCGGGACCCGCCGGGGGAGGAACGAGCAGTACTTC.

The table lists this clonotype with many counts. V is TRBV5-1 and J is TRBJ1-5; D is perhaps TRBD1 (6 bases). V gave up 0 bases and J gave up 2 bases, with 12 bases separating them. The CDR3 is made up of 16 amino acids. Looked up from germline, CDR1 is SGHRS and CDR2 is YFSETQ. The CDR3 nucleotides read TGCGCCAGCAGCTTGGCCTCGGGGGCCGGCAATCAGCCCCAGCATTTT. Translation gives CASSLASGAGNQPQHF.

This clonotype has a count of ten or more. V usage is TRBV3-1 and J usage is TRBJ1-2; D gene unclear. Germline assignment: CDR1 LGHDT and CDR2 YNNKEL (reference sequence). V was cut by 7 bases and J by 2 bases, with 8 bases left in between. The CDR3 is 12 amino acids. The CDR3 DNA reads as TGTGCCAGCAAGGATTTAAACTATGGCTACACCTTC. Translated: CASKDLNYGYTF.

The chain is built from TRBV20-1 and TRBJ2-2, with D tentatively TRBD2 (5 bases). Germline CDR1 and CDR2: DFQATT and SNEGSKA (reference sequence). CDR3 size: 14 residues. The V gene lost 6 bases and the J gene lost 0 bases, with 11 bases spanning the gap. For the CDR3, the DNA is TGCAGTGCCCGGGGAGCCCCGAACACCGGGGAGCTGTTTTTT. Translating it yields CSARGAPNTGELFF.

This clonotype was seen only a few times. The chain recombines TRBV28 with TRBJ1-2; the D gene is possibly TRBD1 (5 bases). The CDR3 covers 17 residues. The germline gives CDR1 MDHEN, CDR2 SYDVKM. Trimming cost V 2 bases and J 4 bases, with 20 bases left between them. The CDR3 spells CASSLTGAQNRPYGYTF. CDR3 DNA sequence: TGTGCCAGCAGTTTAACCGGGGCCCAGAACCGGCCCTATGGCTACACCTTC.

This clonotype was observed a few times. V gene TRBV12-3 or TRBV12-4 combines with J gene TRBJ2-1; D is perhaps TRBD1 (5 bases). This CDR3 has 11 residues. V was cut by 5 bases and J by 10 bases, with 9 bases left in between. The CDR3 is CASSPRQEQFF. The CDR3 nucleotides read TGTGCCAGCAGTCCACGACAGGAGCAGTTCTTC.

This clonotype showed up many times. The chain employs TRBV19 and TRBJ2-7; D possibly corresponds to TRBD2 (6 bases). Between the trimmed V and J ends, which lost 5 bases and 0 bases, there was a span of 14 bases. Germline V gene lookup returns CDR1 LNHDA and CDR2 SQIVND (reference sequence). CDR3 length: 15 amino acids. The CDR3 spells CASSPAGRSSYEQYF. CDR3 DNA sequence: TGTGCCAGTAGTCCGGCAGGGAGGAGCTCCTACGAGCAGTACTTC.

This clonotype was observed at least ten times. The gene calls are TRBV12-3 or TRBV12-4 and TRBJ1-1, with D maybe TRBD1 (6 bases). This CDR3 comprises 15 residues. The V end was cut by 5 bases, the J end by 0 bases, with 13 bases between. This CDR3 is CASSPSDRMNTEAFF. The CDR3 coding sequence is TGTGCCAGCAGTCCCTCGGACAGAATGAACACTGAAGCTTTCTTT.

This clonotype turned up a few times. The chain combines TRBV18 with TRBJ1-2; TRBD1 might be the D (5 bases). There are 16 residues in the CDR3. The germline V gene has CDR1 KGHSH and CDR2 LQKENI. V was trimmed by 4 bases and J by 2 bases, leaving 17 bases between them. CDR3 nucleotide sequence: TGTGCCAGCTCACTGGGAGGACACACCCTGAACTATGGCTACACCTTC. Its protein product is CASSLGGHTLNYGYTF.

There are a few counts of this clonotype. The V gene is TRBV6-6, the J gene TRBJ1-5; tentative D call: TRBD1 (5 bases). Looked up from germline, CDR1 is MNHNY and CDR2 is SVGAGI (reference sequence). The CDR3 has 18 residues. V lost 2 bases, J lost 2 bases, and 19 bases lay in between. CDR3 sequence (DNA): TGTGCCAGCAGTTACGAGACAGCTACTCTGGGGGGCAATCAGCCCCAGCATTTT. Protein: CASSYETATLGGNQPQHF.

In this sample, this clonotype turned up many times. This chain joins TRBV3-1 and TRBJ1-2, with TRBD1 matching 7 bases. The V gene end was trimmed by 2 bases and the J gene end by 2 bases; junction bases not matched to a gene: 8. This CDR3 spans 16 amino acids. CDR1 is LGHDT, CDR2 YNNKEL, per germline (reference sequence). The CDR3 is CASSQNVWGQNYGYTF. Here the CDR3 DNA reads TGTGCCAGCAGCCAAAATGTCTGGGGACAGAACTATGGCTACACCTTC.

This clonotype was counted between two and nine times. The genes are TRBV7-3 and TRBJ2-1, with TRBD2 identical over 9 bases. From germline, CDR1 is SGHTA and CDR2 FQGTGA. Trimming cost V 5 bases and J 4 bases; bases outside gene matches: 6. CDR3 length: 15 residues. For the CDR3, the DNA is TGTGCCAGCAGCCCCCAGACTAGCGGTTACAATGAGCAGTTCTTC. This sequence encodes CASSPQTSGYNEQFF.

With regard to this clonotype: One junction end does not reproduce the germline sequence, and a read error may be involved. The gene calls are TRBV7-7 and TRBJ2-2; D is ambiguous. This CDR3 has 15 amino acids. Germline lookup yields CDR1 SSHAT and CDR2 FNYEAQ (reference sequence). This CDR3 reads CASSSSRPNTGELFF. CDR3 DNA sequence: TGTGCTAGCAGCTCCAGTAGGCCGAACACCGGGGAGCTGTTTTTT.

This clonotype was observed at least ten times. The chain is built from TRBV7-3 and TRBJ2-3; weak D call: TRBD1 (6 bases). The V and J ends lost 5 bases and 4 bases respectively, with 10 bases between them. The CDR3 consists of 13 residues. Germline assignment: CDR1 SGHTA and CDR2 FQGTGA. CDR3 residues: CASSTPGADTQYF. DNA for the CDR3: TGTGCCAGCAGCACCCCAGGGGCAGATACGCAGTATTTT. The full variable domain, in which reference TRBV7-3 and TRBJ2-3 provide the parts outside the CDR3, is GAGVSQTPSNKVTEKGKYVELRCDPISGHTALYWYRQSLGQGPEFLIYFQGTGAADDSGLPNDRFFAVRPEGSVSTLKIQRTERGDSAVYLCASSTPGADTQYFGPGTRLTVL.

Ten or more counts support this clonotype. V and J are TRBV20-1 and TRBJ2-2, with D perhaps matching TRBD2 (6 bases). There are 16 residues in the CDR3. V was trimmed by 0 bases and J by 3 bases, leaving 14 bases between them. Germline CDR1 is DFQATT and CDR2 is SNEGSKA (reference sequence). The CDR3 DNA follows: TGCAGTGCTAGAGATGGGGCTAGCGACTACACCGGGGAGCTGTTTTTT. Amino acids: CSARDGASDYTGELFF.

This clonotype occurred many times. The chain employs TRBV5-6 and TRBJ1-2; no reliable D call. Germline values: CDR1 SGHDT, CDR2 YYEEEE. V was shortened by 7 bases and J by 4 bases, with 17 bases between the two germline ends. This CDR3 is built from 14 residues. In DNA form, the CDR3 reads TGTGCCAGCCGCCGACTCCTTGCCCCCTATGGCTACACCTTC. Amino acid sequence: CASRRLLAPYGYTF.

In its sample, this clonotype was seen many times. The V call is TRBV24-1, the J call TRBJ2-1; 10 positions match TRBD1. The CDR3 extends over 14 amino acids. Germline values: CDR1 KGHDR, CDR2 SFDVKD. Trimming removed 2 bases from V and 7 bases from J; junction bases left unmatched: 1. Here the CDR3 DNA reads TGTGCCACCAGTGATTGGACAGGGGGGAATGAGCAGTTCTTC. This sequence encodes CATSDWTGGNEQFF.

In this sample, this clonotype turned up many times. The V call is TRBV9, the J call TRBJ2-6; D not certain. V lost 0 bases to trimming and J lost 3 bases, with 4 bases between them. This CDR3 has 14 residues. Per germline, CDR1 SGDLS and CDR2 YYNGEE. CDR3 sequence reads: CASSVVNGANVLTF. In DNA, the CDR3 is TGTGCCAGCAGCGTAGTGAATGGGGCCAACGTCCTGACTTTC.

At least ten counts were recorded for this clonotype. V gene TRBV9 combines with J gene TRBJ1-1; TRBD1 might be the D (6 bases). Germline V lookup: CDR1 SGDLS, CDR2 YYNGEE. This CDR3 is built from 17 residues. The V end lost 0 bases, the J end lost 4 bases, and 19 bases lay between the germline ends. The chain's CDR3 is CASSVGTGFLLSTEAFF. Here the CDR3 DNA reads TGTGCCAGCAGCGTAGGAACAGGGTTTCTCCTTAGCACTGAAGCTTTCTTT. Full variable domain (rest looked up from reference TRBV9 and TRBJ1-1): DSGVTQTPKHLITATGQRVTLRCSPRSGDLSVYWYQQSLDQGLQFLIQYYNGEERAKGNILERFSAQQFPDLHSELNLSSLELGDSALYFCASSVGTGFLLSTEAFFGQGTRLTVV.

This clonotype was seen a handful of times. The chain recombines TRBV20-1 with TRBJ2-3; D uncertain. Germline V gene lookup returns CDR1 DFQATT and CDR2 SNEGSKA (reference sequence). Trimming removed 6 bases from V and 0 bases from J, with 13 bases in between. This CDR3 is built from 14 residues. The CDR3 nucleotides read TGCAGTGCCAAAGTTACAACTAGCACAGATACGCAGTATTTT. Its protein is CSAKVTTSTDTQYF.